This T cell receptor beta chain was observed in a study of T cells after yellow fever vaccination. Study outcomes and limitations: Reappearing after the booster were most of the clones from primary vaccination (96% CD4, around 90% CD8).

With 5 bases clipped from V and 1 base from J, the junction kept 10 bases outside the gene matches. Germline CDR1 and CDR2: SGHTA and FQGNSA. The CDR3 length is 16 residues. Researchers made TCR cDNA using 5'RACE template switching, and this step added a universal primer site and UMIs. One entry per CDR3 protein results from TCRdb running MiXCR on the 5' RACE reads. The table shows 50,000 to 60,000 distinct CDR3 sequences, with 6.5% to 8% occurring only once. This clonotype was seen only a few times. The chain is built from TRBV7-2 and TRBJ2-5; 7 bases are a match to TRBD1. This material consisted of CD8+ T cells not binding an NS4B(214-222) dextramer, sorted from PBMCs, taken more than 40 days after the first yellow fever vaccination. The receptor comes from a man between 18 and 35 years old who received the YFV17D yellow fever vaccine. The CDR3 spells CASSRPTDRVQETQYF. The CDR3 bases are TGTGCCAGCAGCCGTCCAACTGACAGGGTCCAAGAGACCCAGTACTTC.